Included here is one TCR beta chain sequence, with context. In the study's own analysis: Amplified reference gene primers provided the basis for estimating nucleated cell counts. Clones were sequenced by immunoSEQ multiplex PCR, and TCRdb holds only the in-frame ones, with some missing. The DNA gave D and trimming, while V, J and clone size come from that table. The data hold just over 150,000 clones, with approximately 86% observed a single time. These data are taken from a study of blood T cell repertoires in COVID-19. Whole-study context: Some COVID-19 samples were acute and others convalescent; all came from the United States, Italy and Spain. Nucleic acid was either cDNA or gDNA, and it came from T cells, B-cell-depleted T cells, or PBMCs.

V was pared by 3 bases and J by 3 bases, with 8 bases of the junction left unmatched. CDR1 and CDR2 from the germline V gene are SGHNT and YENEEA. CDR3 length equals 16 residues. The material sequenced was peripheral blood. The clonotype comes from a woman in her 70s with acute or convalescent COVID-19. The V gene is TRBV11-3, the J gene TRBJ1-1, with TRBD1 matching over 9 bases. The CDR3 loop is CASSFRDRDGDTEAFF. In DNA form, the CDR3 reads TGTGCCAGCAGCTTTCGGGACAGGGATGGGGACACTGAAGCTTTCTTT. The full variable domain, its missing parts supplied by reference TRBV11-3 and TRBJ1-1, is EAGVVQSPRYKIIEKKQPVAFWCNPISGHNTLYWYLQNLGQGPELLIRYENEEAVDDSQLPKDRFSAERLKGVDSTLKIQPAELGDSAVYLCASSFRDRDGDTEAFFGQGTRLTVV.